These 6 T cell receptor beta chains came from one sample sequenced in a study of T cell changes during pregnancy in multiple sclerosis. The protocol was immunoSEQ multiplex PCR, while the TCRdb copy is restricted to in-frame clones and leaves out a portion. This sample has fewer than 90,000 clones, with about 94% found just once. Here the sequenced sample was peripheral blood, taken after pregnancy. The receptors shown here come from a female donor in good health, enrolled as a control in a pregnancy study.

This clone was counted a single time. Other DNA sequences of this sample code for an identical CDR3. The rearrangement uses TRBV4-1 and TRBJ2-1, with 10 bases lining up with TRBD2. J was trimmed by 0 bases and V by 3 bases; bases with no gene match: 2. Germline V lookup: CDR1 MGHRA, CDR2 YSYEKL. This CDR3 has 16 residues. CDR3 region: CASSHASGSSYNEQFF. The CDR3 nucleotides are TGCGCCAGCAGCCATGCTAGCGGGAGCTCCTACAATGAGCAGTTCTTC.

The chain uses TRBV2 and TRBJ1-2, with D tentatively TRBD1 (6 bases). CDR1 is SNHLY, CDR2 FYNNEI, per germline. The V gene lost 4 bases and the J gene lost 4 bases, with 10 bases spanning the gap. The CDR3 is 13 amino acids. As DNA, the CDR3 is TGTGCCAGCAGTGTAGAGACAGGCTATGGCTACACCTTC. Translating gives CASSVETGYGYTF.

As regards this clone: This sample also contains other DNA sequences that code for the same CDR3. V usage is TRBV5-1 and J usage is TRBJ1-2, with 9 bases aligning to TRBD1. Germline values: CDR1 SGHRS, CDR2 YFSETQ. The CDR3 runs 14 residues. With 3 bases clipped from V and 7 bases from J, the junction kept 7 bases outside the gene matches. The CDR3 DNA follows: TGCGCCAGCAGCTCGGGACAGGGAGAAGGTGGCTACACCTTC. Translated: CASSSGQGEGGYTF.

The chain employs TRBV5-1 and TRBJ2-5, with TRBD1 matching over 11 bases. CDR1 and CDR2 (germline): SGHRS, YFSETQ. Trimming at V came to 3 bases and at J to 4 bases, leaving 5 bases not matched to a gene. This CDR3 is 15 amino acids long. The CDR3 nucleotides are TGCGCCAGCAGCTCCCAGGACAGGGGGCCAGAGACCCAGTACTTC. It yields the protein CASSSQDRGPETQYF.

The V and J genes are TRBV28 and TRBJ2-1; 9 bases match TRBD2. The length of the CDR3 is 14 residues. CDR1 is MDHEN, CDR2 SYDVKM, per germline. Trimming removed 8 bases from V and 8 bases from J; junction bases left unmatched: 10. CDR3 nucleotide sequence: TGTGCCAGCGGTCCTAGCGGGAACCTCCATGAGCAGTTCTTC. Translation gives CASGPSGNLHEQFF. Drawing the rest from reference TRBV28 and TRBJ2-1, the complete variable domain is DVKVTQSSRYLVKRTGEKVFLECVQDMDHENMFWYRQDPGLGLRLIYFSYDVKMKEKGDIPEGYSVSREKKERFSLILESASTNQTSMYLCASGPSGNLHEQFFGPGTRLTVL.

The CDR3 bases are TGTGCCAGCAGTGAATCGGACAGGGGAGAGGTGGAGCAGTACTTC. Translation: CASSESDRGEVEQYF. This sequence joins TRBV25-1 and TRBJ2-7; 9 nucleotides line up with TRBD1. The V segment lost 1 base and the J segment 7 bases; nucleotides outside the gene matches: 8. There are 15 residues in the CDR3. Per the germline V gene, CDR1 is MGHDK and CDR2 is SYGVNS.